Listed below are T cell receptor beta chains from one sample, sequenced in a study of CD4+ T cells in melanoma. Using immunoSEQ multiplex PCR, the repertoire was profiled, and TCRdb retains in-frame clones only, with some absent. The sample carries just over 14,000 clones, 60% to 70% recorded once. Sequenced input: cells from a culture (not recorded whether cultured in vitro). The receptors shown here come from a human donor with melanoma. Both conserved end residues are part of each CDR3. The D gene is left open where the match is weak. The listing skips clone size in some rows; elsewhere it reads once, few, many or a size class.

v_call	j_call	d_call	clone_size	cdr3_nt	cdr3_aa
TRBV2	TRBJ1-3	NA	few	TGTGCCAGGGAGGGCACGGACACTGGAAACACCATATATTTT	CAREGTDTGNTIYF
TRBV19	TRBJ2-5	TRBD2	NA	TGTGTCCATAGCGGGGCTCAAGAGACCCAGTACTTC	CVHSGAQETQYF
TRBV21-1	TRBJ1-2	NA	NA	TGTGCCAGCAATCGGGGTCTTCACGGCTCGAGGAATGGCTACACCTTC	CASNRGLHGSRNGYTF
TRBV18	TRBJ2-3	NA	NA	TGTGCCAGCTCACCCCTCCCCCCGCTTGATACGCAGTATTTT	CASSPLPPLDTQYF
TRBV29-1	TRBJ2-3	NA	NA	TGCAGCGTTGATCAGGGTGCAGATACGCAGTATTTT	CSVDQGADTQYF
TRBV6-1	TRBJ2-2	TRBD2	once	TGTGCCAGCAGTCTCGGGACTACGAACACCGGGGAGCTGTTTTTT	CASSLGTTNTGELFF
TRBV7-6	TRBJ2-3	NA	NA	TGTGCCAGCAGCTTAGGGGTTCTTCGCACAGATACGCAGTATTTT	CASSLGVLRTDTQYF
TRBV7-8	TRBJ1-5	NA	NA	TGTGCCAGCAGCTTGGGCACGACCCGAAATCAGCCCCAGCATTTT	CASSLGTTRNQPQHF
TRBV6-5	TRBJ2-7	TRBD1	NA	TGTGCCAGCAGTTACTCTACAGGGGCCTACGAGCAGTACTTC	CASSYSTGAYEQYF
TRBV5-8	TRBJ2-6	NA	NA	TGTGCCAGCAGCTTGGATCGGTCTGGGGCCAACGTCCTGACTTTC	CASSLDRSGANVLTF
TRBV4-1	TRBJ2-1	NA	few	TGCGCCAGCAGCCGGGGGCAAGGACAGATGAACAATGAGCAGTTCTTC	CASSRGQGQMNNEQFF
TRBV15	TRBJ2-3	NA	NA	TGTGCCACCAGCAGAGCCCCCGGGGAGGGCACAGATACGCAGTATTTT	CATSRAPGEGTDTQYF
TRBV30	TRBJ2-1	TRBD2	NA	TGTGCCTGGAGTACGGGACTAGCGGGGATTGATGAGCAGTTCTTC	CAWSTGLAGIDEQFF
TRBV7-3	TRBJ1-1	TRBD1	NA	TGTGCCAGCAGTCCGAGGACAGGGACCGGGGTAGCTTTCTTT	CASSPRTGTGVAFF
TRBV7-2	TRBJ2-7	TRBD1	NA	TGTGCCAGCAGCTTAGTCGTGGACAGGGGTCCCGAGCAGTACTTC	CASSLVVDRGPEQYF
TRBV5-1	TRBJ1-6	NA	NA	TGCGCCAGCAGCTTGGAGGTAGTTAATTCACCCCTCCACTTT	CASSLEVVNSPLHF
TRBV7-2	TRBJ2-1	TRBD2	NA	TGTGCCAGCAGTCCAAGAGAGCTAGCGGGGTACAATGAGCAGTTCTTC	CASSPRELAGYNEQFF
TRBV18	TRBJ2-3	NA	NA	TGTGCCAGCTCAGTCACAGATACGCAGTATTTT	CASSVTDTQYF
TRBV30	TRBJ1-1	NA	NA	TGTGCCTGGAGTACCAGAATGAACACTGAAGCTTTCTTT	CAWSTRMNTEAFF
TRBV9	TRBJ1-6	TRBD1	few	TGTGCCAGCAGCGTTCGGACAGGGTACCTTTCACCCCTCCACTTT	CASSVRTGYLSPLHF
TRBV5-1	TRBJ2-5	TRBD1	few	TGCGCCAGCAGCCTTCCCCACGGGACAGCCCAAGAGACCCAGTACTTC	CASSLPHGTAQETQYF
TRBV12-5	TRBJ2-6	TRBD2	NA	TGTGCTAGTGGTTTGGTACCGAGCGGGGGGCTCTCTGGGGCCAACGTCCTGACTTTC	CASGLVPSGGLSGANVLTF
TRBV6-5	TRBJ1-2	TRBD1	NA	TGTGCCAGCAGTTTCTCTGACAGGGGGCCTTTAGGCTACACCTTC	CASSFSDRGPLGYTF
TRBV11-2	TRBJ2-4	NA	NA	TGTGCCAGCAGCTTAGCCCCCAGGGAACCCAAAAACATTCAGTACTTC	CASSLAPREPKNIQYF
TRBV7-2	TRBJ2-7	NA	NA	TGTGCCAGCACCCTTAGGGACGGGGCCTACGAGCAGTACTTC	CASTLRDGAYEQYF
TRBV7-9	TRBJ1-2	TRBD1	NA	TGTGCCAGCAGCAACCCGGGACAGGGGGCTAAATATGGCTACACCTTC	CASSNPGQGAKYGYTF
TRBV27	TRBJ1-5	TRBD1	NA	TGTGCCAGCAGGGGCAGTACAGGGGGCAATCAGCCCCAGCATTTT	CASRGSTGGNQPQHF
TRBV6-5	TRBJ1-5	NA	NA	TGTGCCAGCGAGGGGAATCAGCCCCAGCATTTT	CASEGNQPQHF
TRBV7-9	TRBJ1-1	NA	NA	TGTGCCAGCAGCTTGACGGGTGTCGAAGCTTTCTTT	CASSLTGVEAFF
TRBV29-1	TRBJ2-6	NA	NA	TGCAGCGTTGAAGAGAAAACAGGGCTTGCCGGGGCCAACGTCCTGACTTTC	CSVEEKTGLAGANVLTF
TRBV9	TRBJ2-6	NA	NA	TGTGCCAGCAGCGTAGTTGGGGCTGGGGCCAACGTCCTGACTTTC	CASSVVGAGANVLTF
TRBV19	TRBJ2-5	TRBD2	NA	TGTGCCAGTAGTATAGTGGGTAGCGGGGGATCCCAAGAGACCCAGTACTTC	CASSIVGSGGSQETQYF
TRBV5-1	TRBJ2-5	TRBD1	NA	TGCGCCAGCAGCCCAGGGGGCCAAGAGACCCAGTACTTC	CASSPGGQETQYF
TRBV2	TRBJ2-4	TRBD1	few	TGTGCCAGCATACCCGGGACAGGGAACATTCAGTACTTC	CASIPGTGNIQYF
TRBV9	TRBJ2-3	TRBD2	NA	TGTGCCAGCAGCGCCGATGCGGGGGTTACAGATACGCAGTATTTT	CASSADAGVTDTQYF
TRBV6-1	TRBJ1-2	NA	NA	TGTGCCAGCAATTCTGGGGTATTGAACTATGGCTACACCTTC	CASNSGVLNYGYTF
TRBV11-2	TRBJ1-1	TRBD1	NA	TGTGCCAGCAGAAGGCCCGGTAGGTCGGACAGGGAAGCTTTCTTT	CASRRPGRSDREAFF
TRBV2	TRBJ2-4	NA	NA	TGTGCCAGCAGTGGAGGTGGGGGGCAGGGGAACATTCAGTACTTC	CASSGGGGQGNIQYF
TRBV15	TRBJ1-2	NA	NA	TGTGCCACCAGCAGAGAAACAGGATCGTATGGCTACACCTTC	CATSRETGSYGYTF
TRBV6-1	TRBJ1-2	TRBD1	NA	TGTGCCAGCAGTCCCCGGGCAGGGGGATATGGCTACACCTTC	CASSPRAGGYGYTF
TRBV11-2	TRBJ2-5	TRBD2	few	TGTGCCAGCAGCTTAGAGGCTAGCGGGGGGGCAACTAGAAAGACCCAGTACTTC	CASSLEASGGATRKTQYF
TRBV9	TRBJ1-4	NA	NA	TGTGCCAGCAGCCCGTCGGCGGGTCTCTCTAATGAAAAACTGTTTTTT	CASSPSAGLSNEKLFF
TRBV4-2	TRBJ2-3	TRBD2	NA	TGTGCCAGCAGCCAAGCCGGGGGGTCTAGCGGGGCCACAGATACGCAGTATTTT	CASSQAGGSSGATDTQYF
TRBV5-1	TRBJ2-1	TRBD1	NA	TGCGCCAGCAGCTTGGGTGGGACAGCCCTCCATGAGCAGTTCTTC	CASSLGGTALHEQFF
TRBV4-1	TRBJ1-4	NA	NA	TGCGCCAGCAGCCAAGACCTTCAGGGATATGAAAACCTGTTTTTT	CASSQDLQGYENLFF
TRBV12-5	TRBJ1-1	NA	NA	TGTGCTAGTGGTTTGGCTAAGGGAAATCTCTACACTGAAGCTTTCTTT	CASGLAKGNLYTEAFF
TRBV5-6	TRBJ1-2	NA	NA	TGTGCCAGCAGCTTTTTGGCTAACTATGGCTACACCTTC	CASSFLANYGYTF
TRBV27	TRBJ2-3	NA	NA	TGTGCCAGCAGTTTAGGGCAACTCACAGATACGCAGTATTTT	CASSLGQLTDTQYF
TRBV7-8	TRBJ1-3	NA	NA	TGTGCCAGCAGCCACTCTTACAGCTCTGGAAACACCATATATTTT	CASSHSYSSGNTIYF
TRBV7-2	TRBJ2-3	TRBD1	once	TGTGCCAGCAGCTCAGGCCTGACAGGGAACACAGATACGCAGTATTTT	CASSSGLTGNTDTQYF